This record covers a single T cell receptor beta chain. Its antigen is not known. This specimen belongs to a study of cytomegalovirus exposure and HLA in healthy donors. General study points: The investigators catalogued some 160 TCR beta chains as cytomegalovirus-associated.

The CDR3 is made up of 17 amino acids. V dropped 8 bases and J dropped 0 bases, with 20 bases sitting between them. The germline CDR1 and CDR2 sequences are SGHTA and FQGNSA. 60 Vbeta and 13 Jbeta primers were used in PCR. Generated by immunoSEQ multiplex PCR, the TCRdb table keeps only in-frame clones and is missing some. The sample consists of about 160,000 clones, about 88% of them appearing once. The receptor's source is a man younger than 35 in good health and CMV-seropositive. This chain joins TRBV7-2 and TRBJ1-3; a weak D match, TRBD1 (6 bases). The sample comprised PBMCs. The CDR3 nucleotides are TGTGCCAGCCAGCCGCGGTTCGGGACAAGCTCTGGAAACACCATATATTTT. It specifies CASQPRFGTSSGNTIYF.